The clone carrying this TCR beta chain was observed a few times. Its antigen remains unknown. The data derive from a study of tumor-infiltrating lymphocytes in localized non-small cell lung cancer. Study-wide background: From each patient, both tumor and uninvolved lung, non-adjacent to tumor, were sampled.

Libraries were prepared by immunoSEQ multiplex PCR; TCRdb keeps only in-frame clonotypes and omits some of them. The sample carries some 10,000 clones, 63% recorded once. The V end lost 2 bases, the J end lost 1 base, and 10 bases lay between the germline ends. This CDR3 spans 15 amino acids. Germline CDR1 is SGHTA and CDR2 is FQGNSA. General study points: Only some patients had TCR sequencing, depending on available tissue. Tumors had more T cell infiltration than uninvolved lung, per TCRbeta sequencing and CD3 counts. Immunotypes IM1 and IM2 had similar TCR-derived T-cell fractions.

The sequence was obtained from a human donor with non-small cell lung cancer. V usage is TRBV7-2 and J usage is TRBJ2-3, with D perhaps being TRBD1 or TRBD2 (5 bases each). Sequencing was carried out using lung tumor tissue. The CDR3 region has the DNA TGTGCCAGCAGCTTACACCGGGGACGCACAGATACGCAGTATTTT. It translates to CASSLHRGRTDTQYF.